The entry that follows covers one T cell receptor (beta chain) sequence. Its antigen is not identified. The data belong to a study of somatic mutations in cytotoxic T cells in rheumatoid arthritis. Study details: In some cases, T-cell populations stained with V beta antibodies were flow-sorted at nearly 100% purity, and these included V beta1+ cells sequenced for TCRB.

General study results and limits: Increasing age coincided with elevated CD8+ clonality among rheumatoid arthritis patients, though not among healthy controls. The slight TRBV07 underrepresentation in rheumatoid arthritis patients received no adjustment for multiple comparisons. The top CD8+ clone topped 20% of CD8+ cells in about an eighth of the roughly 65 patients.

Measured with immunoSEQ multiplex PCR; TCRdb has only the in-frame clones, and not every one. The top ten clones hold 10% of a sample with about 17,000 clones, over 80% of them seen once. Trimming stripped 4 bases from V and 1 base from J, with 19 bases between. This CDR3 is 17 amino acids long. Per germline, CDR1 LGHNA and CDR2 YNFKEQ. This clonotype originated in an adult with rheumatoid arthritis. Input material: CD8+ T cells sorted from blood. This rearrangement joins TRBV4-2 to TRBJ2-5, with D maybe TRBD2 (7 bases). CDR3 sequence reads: CASSPGFGGGPQETQYF. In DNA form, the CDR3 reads TGTGCCAGCAGCCCGGGTTTTGGGGGGGGGCCCCAAGAGACCCAGTACTTC.